This record covers a single T cell receptor beta chain. The data originate from a study of blood T cell repertoires in COVID-19. Background on the study: PBMCs, B-cell-depleted T cells, or T cells provided the cDNA or gDNA that made up the material.

Authors' data handling: Amplification from reference gene primers served as the basis for estimated nucleated cell counts. Data came from immunoSEQ multiplex PCR; TCRdb stores just in-frame clones and leaves some out. V and J calls plus clone size are reproduced from that table; the DNA served to infer D and trimming. In the table there are hundreds of thousands of clones, over 80% of which are singletons. Two consecutive negative NP/OP PCR tests, clearance, or resolved symptoms defined Cohort 3 recovery. The sequence was collected from a woman aged 35 to 49 who had recovered from COVID-19. The sample consisted of PBMCs or T cells enriched from blood (not recorded which).

The CDR3 sequence is CASSGSVGGQETQYF. The CDR3, as DNA: TGTGCCAGCAGCGGGAGCGTAGGGGGCCAAGAGACCCAGTACTTC. The V call is TRBV11-2, the J call TRBJ2-5; a weak D match, TRBD1 (6 bases). The V gene lost 5 bases and the J gene lost 1 base, with 14 bases spanning the gap. CDR1 and CDR2 (germline): SGHAT, FQNNGV. The CDR3 is 15 residues long.